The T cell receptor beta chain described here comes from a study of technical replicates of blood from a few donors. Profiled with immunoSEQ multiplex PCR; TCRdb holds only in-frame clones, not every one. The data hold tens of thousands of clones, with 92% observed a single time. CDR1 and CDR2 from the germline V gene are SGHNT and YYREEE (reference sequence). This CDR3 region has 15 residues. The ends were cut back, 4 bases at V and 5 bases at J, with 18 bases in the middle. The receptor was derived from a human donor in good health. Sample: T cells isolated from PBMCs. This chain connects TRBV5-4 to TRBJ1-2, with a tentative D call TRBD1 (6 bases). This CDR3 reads CASSSEGQLPYGYTF. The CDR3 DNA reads TGTGCCAGCAGCAGCGAAGGACAGCTACCATATGGCTACACCTTC.